This T cell receptor beta chain was captured in a study of OX40 agonist ivuxolimab in advanced cancers. Whole-study context: The dose-escalation cohort was approximately 81% male, with a mean age of about 60 years, ranging roughly 20 to 90.

This CDR3 has 13 amino acids. The V and J ends lost 1 base and 5 bases respectively, with 9 bases between them. Germline values: CDR1 GTSNPN, CDR2 SVGIG (reference sequence). Only in-frame clones appear in the TCRdb table, and some are missing; sequencing was by immunoSEQ multiplex PCR. The sample has some 41,000 clones, around 83% seen once. The sequencing used CD4+ or CD8+ T cells sorted from blood, collected in a trial of the OX40 agonist ivuxolimab. This chain uses TRBV30 with TRBJ1-5, with unresolved D. This clonotype originated in an adult with an advanced solid tumor such as melanoma, head and neck, liver or kidney cancer. CDR3 amino acids: CAWSATDDQPQHF. In DNA, the CDR3 is TGTGCCTGGAGTGCGACGGACGATCAGCCCCAGCATTTT. Full variable domain (remainder filled in from reference TRBV30 and TRBJ1-5): SQTIHQWPATLVQPVGSPLSLECTVEGTSNPNLYWYRQAAGRGLQLLFYSVGIGQISSEVPQNLSASRPQDRQFILSSKKLLLSDSGFYLCAWSATDDQPQHFGDGTRLSIL.